This is a list of T cell receptor beta chains from one sample in a study of prognosis after radiotherapy for stage I lung cancer. TCRdb re-derived calls from the multiplex PCR reads in MiXCR, one entry per CDR3 protein. The sample lists 13,000 to 15,000 distinct CDR3 sequences, 30% to 40% occurring once. Here the sequenced sample was PBMCs, taken before or after stereotactic body radiation therapy (not recorded which). The receptor set was obtained from a donor of 50 years or more with non-small cell lung cancer. The CDR3 runs from the conserved cysteine through the conserved F or W. The D gene is left open where the match is weak. Clone sizes are given selectively: once, few, many, or a class where the clone is expanded.

clone_size	v_call	j_call	d_call	cdr3_aa	cdr3_nt
many	TRBV14	TRBJ2-1	TRBD2	CASSQGGSEQFF	TGTGCCAGCAGCCAGGGGGGGAGTGAGCAGTTCTTC
many	TRBV20-1	TRBJ1-4	-	CSARDSGREREKLFF	TGCAGTGCTAGAGATTCAGGCAGGGAAAGGGAAAAACTGTTTTTT
medium-sized	TRBV27	TRBJ2-2	-	CASSFLALTTGELFF	TGTGCCAGCAGTTTTCTAGCATTGACCACCGGGGAGCTGTTTTTT
many	TRBV18	TRBJ1-4	-	CASSPTTYEKLFF	TGTGCCAGCTCACCAACGACATATGAAAAACTGTTTTTT
medium-sized	TRBV5-1	TRBJ2-5	TRBD1	CASSLSPGTGGGGQETQYF	TGCGCCAGCAGCTTATCACCCGGGACAGGGGGCGGAGGACAAGAGACCCAGTACTTC
many	TRBV28	TRBJ1-2	-	CATYGTDYGYTF	TGTGCCACCTATGGGACGGACTATGGCTACACCTTC
many	TRBV5-1	TRBJ2-1	-	CASCSENGPYNEQFF	TGCGCCAGCTGTAGCGAGAACGGGCCCTACAATGAGCAGTTCTTC
-	TRBV9	TRBJ2-7	-	CASIVGTRASYEQYF	TGTGCCAGCATCGTAGGGACAAGGGCTTCCTACGAGCAGTACTTC
medium-sized	TRBV11-3	TRBJ2-1	TRBD2	CASSLSGTSGRGEQFF	TGTGCCAGCAGCCTGTCCGGGACTAGCGGGAGAGGTGAGCAGTTCTTC
medium-sized	TRBV6-2/TRBV6-3	TRBJ2-3	-	CASSYRLSSTDTQYF	TGTGCCAGCAGTTACAGGCTCTCAAGCACAGATACGCAGTATTTT
-	TRBV24-1	TRBJ1-5	TRBD1	CATSDWDRGRAISQHF	TGTGCCACCAGTGATTGGGACAGGGGAAGGGCAATCAGCCAGCATTTT
-	TRBV14	TRBJ2-5	-	CASSRFNGETQYF	TGTGCCAGCAGCCGTTTCAATGGGGAGACACAGTACTTC
many	TRBV11-2	TRBJ2-1	-	CASGANEQFF	TGTGCCAGTGGGGCCAATGAGCAGTTCTTC
many	TRBV6-2/TRBV6-3	TRBJ2-7	-	CASRDPKVGEQYF	TGTGCCAGCAGGGACCCGAAGGTAGGAGAGCAGTACTTC
-	TRBV20-1	TRBJ2-7	-	CSAASRDMSYAQYF	TGCAGTGCTGCGAGCCGGGACATGTCCTACGCGCAGTACTTC
-	TRBV5-1	TRBJ1-2	TRBD1	CASSTQTGGGYGYTF	TGCGCCAGCAGCACCCAAACAGGGGGCGGGTATGGCTACACCTTC
many	TRBV30	TRBJ1-2	-	CAWSVQLGPYGYTF	TGTGCCTGGAGTGTACAGTTAGGGCCCTATGGCTACACCTTC
many	TRBV2	TRBJ1-6	-	CASSEAEIYNSPLHF	TGTGCCAGCAGTGAGGCAGAAATCTATAATTCACCCCTCCACTTT
many	TRBV5-1	TRBJ2-1	TRBD2	CASSPGLAAYNEQFF	TGCGCCAGCAGCCCGGGACTAGCGGCCTACAATGAGCAGTTCTTC
few	TRBV2	TRBJ1-2	-	CASGDSEGLGGYTF	TGTGCCAGCGGTGACAGTGAGGGATTGGGTGGCTACACCTTC
-	TRBV6-5	TRBJ2-7	-	CASSYGGHTDEQYF	TGTGCCAGCAGTTACGGGGGGCACACCGACGAGCAGTACTTC
many	TRBV9	TRBJ1-5	TRBD1	CASSLWTGFNQPQHF	TGTGCCAGCAGCCTATGGACAGGGTTTAATCAGCCCCAGCATTTT
-	TRBV9	TRBJ2-6	-	CASSHAAGQSFSGANVLTF	TGTGCCAGCAGCCATGCCGCGGGACAATCCTTCTCTGGGGCCAACGTCCTGACTTTC
many	TRBV20-1	TRBJ2-3	-	CSAREAFQYF	TGCAGTGCTAGAGAGGCTTTTCAGTATTTT
-	TRBV12-5	TRBJ1-6	-	CASGLANSPLHF	TGTGCTAGTGGTTTGGCTAATTCACCCCTCCACTTT
medium-sized	TRBV28	TRBJ2-7	TRBD1	CASSLRTGTPNEQYF	TGTGCCAGCAGCTTGCGGACAGGGACCCCAAACGAGCAGTACTTC
many	TRBV30	TRBJ1-2	TRBD1	CAWSSGTGTHGYTF	TGTGCCTGGAGCTCCGGGACAGGGACTCATGGCTACACCTTC
many	TRBV2	TRBJ2-1	TRBD2	CASSEAQGTSGSPYYNEQFF	TGTGCCAGCAGTGAAGCGCAGGGGACTAGCGGGAGCCCCTACTACAATGAGCAGTTCTTC
many	TRBV7-3	TRBJ2-3	-	CASSLKGDFTDTQYF	TGTGCCAGCAGCTTAAAGGGGGACTTCACAGATACGCAGTATTTT
many	TRBV5-1	TRBJ2-1	-	CASSFGSRNEQFF	TGCGCCAGCAGCTTTGGAAGTCGCAATGAGCAGTTCTTC
once	TRBV9	TRBJ2-3	-	CASSVGLEGGTDTQYF	TGTGCCAGCAGCGTAGGGTTAGAGGGAGGCACAGATACGCAGTATTTT
many	TRBV4-1	TRBJ1-3	-	CASSQEEGDGNTIYF	TGCGCCAGCAGCCAAGAAGAAGGGGATGGAAACACCATATATTTT
-	TRBV28	TRBJ2-6	-	CASSQQGFPGGANVLTF	TGTGCCAGCAGTCAACAGGGATTTCCAGGTGGGGCCAACGTCCTGACTTTC
many	TRBV20-1	TRBJ1-1	-	CSARPAPMNTEAFF	TGCAGTGCTCGCCCAGCTCCCATGAACACTGAAGCTTTCTTT
many	TRBV7-9	TRBJ1-5	TRBD1	CASSSTGGNQPQHF	TGTGCCAGCAGCTCAACAGGGGGCAATCAGCCCCAGCATTTT
medium-sized	TRBV19	TRBJ1-6	TRBD1	CASSDRGFSPLHF	TGTGCCAGTAGCGACAGGGGATTTTCACCCCTCCACTTT